These 17 T cell receptor beta chains were all obtained from the same sample, sequenced in a study of metastatic and nonmetastatic thyroid tumors. With MiXCR, TCRdb called clones anew from the PCR reads. The profile shows 16,000 or so clones, roughly 24% of them singletons. Before thyroid surgery, none of the patients had received any treatment. The specimen sequenced was tumor tissue. The origin of the receptors is a male donor with papillary thyroid cancer or a benign thyroid nodule (not recorded which). Some clones in this sample may be carry-over from other donors' samples.

In nucleotides, the CDR3 is TGTGCCAGCAGCTTAGATGGACTAGCGGGCGGGGAGCTGTTTTTT. The encoded protein is CASSLDGLAGGELFF. This chain connects TRBV11-2 to TRBJ2-2, with TRBD2 matching 11 bases. The CDR3 length is 15 residues. Trimming took 0 bases from V and 7 from J; bases not matched to a gene: 1. From germline, CDR1 is SGHAT and CDR2 FQNNGV.

This clone was found many times. The chain employs TRBV10-1 and TRBJ2-7; 8 bases align to TRBD1. The V gene end was trimmed by 2 bases and the J gene end by 0 bases; junction bases not matched to a gene: 3. Germline values: CDR1 WNHNN, CDR2 SYGVQD (reference sequence). The CDR3 is made up of 15 amino acids. CDR3 nucleotide sequence: TGCGCCAGCAGTGAGCATGGGACAGGCTCCTACGAGCAGTACTTC. Residues: CASSEHGTGSYEQYF.

This clone was seen many times. The chain is built from TRBV7-3 and TRBJ1-2; TRBD1 aligns across 8 bases. The germline gives CDR1 SGHTA, CDR2 FQGTGA. The trim removed 3 bases at V and 8 bases at J, leaving 5 bases unmatched. CDR3 size: 13 residues. CDR3 sequence: CASSFPGGNGYTF. In nucleotides, the CDR3 is TGTGCCAGCAGCTTCCCAGGGGGCAACGGCTACACCTTC.

The chain couples TRBV7-6 to TRBJ1-1; perhaps TRBD1 as D (5 bases). The V end lost 2 bases, the J end lost 1 base, and 11 bases lay between the germline ends. Germline values: CDR1 SGHVS, CDR2 FNYEAQ. The CDR3 has 15 amino acids. CDR3 amino acids: CASSLRAGSNTEAFF. CDR3 nucleotide sequence: TGTGCCAGCAGCTTAAGGGCAGGGTCGAACACTGAAGCTTTCTTT.

This clone has a handful of counts. The chain links TRBV6-2 or TRBV6-3 to TRBJ1-5, with 7 bases matching TRBD1. CDR3 length: 15 residues. V dropped 8 bases and J dropped 3; count of bases not matched to a gene: 10. The germline gives CDR1 MNHEY, CDR2 SVGEGT. The CDR3 loop is CASSQTGPPNQPQHF. In DNA, the CDR3 is TGTGCCAGCTCCCAGACAGGGCCTCCCAATCAGCCCCAGCATTTT.

This chain uses TRBV28 with TRBJ2-3, with D possibly matching TRBD1 (5 bases). V lost 5 bases and J 1 base, leaving 19 bases between the germline ends. Germline lookup yields CDR1 MDHEN and CDR2 SYDVKM. This CDR3 region has 17 residues. Here the CDR3 reads CASSPRTDTVGTDTQYF. In nucleotides, the CDR3 is TGTGCCAGCAGTCCTCGGACGGACACCGTCGGCACAGATACGCAGTATTTT.

The J gene is TRBJ1-2, the V gene TRBV5-5; no clear D. The CDR3 covers 13 residues. V lost 4 bases to trimming and J lost 6 bases, with 13 bases between them. In germline, CDR1 is SGHKS, CDR2 YYEKEE (reference sequence). The DNA for the CDR3 is TGTGCCAGCAGCACGACCGCTAAGCATGGCTACACCTTC. Protein sequence: CASSTTAKHGYTF.

The rearrangement uses TRBV30 and TRBJ2-3; D ambiguous. The germline V and J ends were trimmed by 2 bases and 4 bases, with 7 bases remaining between them. There are 12 residues in the CDR3. Germline V gene sequence: CDR1 GTSNPN, CDR2 SVGIG (reference sequence). The CDR3 DNA sequence: TGTGCCTGGAGTACGGGTGCAGATACGCAGTATTTT. It encodes CAWSTGADTQYF.

This clone was seen repeatedly, ten times or more. The CDR3 loop is CASSGTGVETQYF. In DNA form, the CDR3 reads TGTGCCAGTAGTGGAACAGGGGTAGAGACCCAGTACTTC. This chain connects TRBV19 to TRBJ2-5, with 7 bases matching TRBD1. The CDR3 runs 13 residues. Per the germline V gene, CDR1 is LNHDA and CDR2 is SQIVND (reference sequence). Losses at the gene ends were 5 bases for V and 4 bases for J; bases not matched to a gene: 4.

As for this clone: A read error may account for a junction end that differs from germline. This chain connects TRBV7-9 to TRBJ2-5; TRBD1 is a possible D gene (5 bases). CDR1 and CDR2 from the germline V gene are SEHNR and FQNEAQ (reference sequence). This CDR3 has 17 residues. CDR3 region: CASSPTGAQWKEETHYF. CDR3 in DNA: TGTGCCAGCAGCCCCACAGGTGCTCAGTGGAAGGAAGAGACCCATTACTTC.

This clone was counted at least ten times. The chain carries TRBV15 and TRBJ1-2; D might be TRBD1 (5 bases). Trimming shortened V by 1 base and J by 7 bases, and 7 bases separated the two germline ends. Germline V gives CDR1 LNHNV, CDR2 YYDKDF (reference sequence). The CDR3 is 12 residues long. The CDR3, as DNA: TGTGCCACCAGCAGAGGAGGGGCTGGCTACACCTTC. This codes for CATSRGGAGYTF.

This clone showed up many times. The genes are TRBV6-4 and TRBJ1-1; D is ambiguous. V gave up 3 bases and J gave up 1 base, with 6 bases separating them. Germline loops: CDR1 MRHNA, CDR2 SNTAGT. The CDR3 totals 13 residues. Here the CDR3 DNA reads TGTGCCAGCAGTGAGGGGTCGAACACTGAAGCTTTCTTT. Translated: CASSEGSNTEAFF.

This clone was seen repeatedly, ten times or more. The J gene is TRBJ2-2, the V gene TRBV5-4, with D possibly TRBD2 on 6 matching bases. The germline gives CDR1 SGHNT, CDR2 YYREEE (reference sequence). The CDR3 has 13 amino acids. The V end was cut by 4 bases, the J end by 7 bases, with 11 bases between. CDR3 protein: CASSGGFVGELFF. CDR3 bases: TGTGCCAGCAGCGGGGGGTTTGTCGGGGAGCTGTTTTTT.

This clone was picked up many times. The chain carries TRBV27 and TRBJ2-3; D is unresolved. Between the trimmed V and J ends, which lost 6 bases and 6 bases, there was a span of 13 bases. CDR1 MNHEY and CDR2 SMNVEV come from the germline V gene (reference sequence). CDR3 length: 13 amino acids. This CDR3 reads CASSPRALDTQYF. The CDR3 coding sequence is TGTGCCAGCAGCCCACGGGCTTTGGATACGCAGTATTTT.

This clone was seen a few times. This sequence joins TRBV12-3 or TRBV12-4 and TRBJ1-2; maybe TRBD1 (5 bases). This CDR3 has 13 amino acids. Between the trimmed V and J ends, which lost 6 bases and 4 bases, there was a span of 12 bases. As DNA, the CDR3 is TGTGCCAGCAGCAAGACCGGGGGCTATGGCTACACCTTC. Its protein product is CASSKTGGYGYTF.

In this sample, this clone turned up a few times. The same CDR3 also results from other DNA sequences found in this sample. The chain links TRBV5-5 to TRBJ1-3; D remains unclear. V was trimmed by 4 bases and J by 2 bases, leaving 10 bases between them. Germline values: CDR1 SGHKS, CDR2 YYEKEE (reference sequence). The CDR3 has 14 residues. The CDR3 nucleotides read TGTGCCAGCAGCCCGGCCGGGACTGGAAACACCATATATTTT. Translated, it gives CASSPAGTGNTIYF.

The chain joins TRBV30 to TRBJ2-7; perhaps TRBD1 as D (6 bases). Germline CDR1 and CDR2: GTSNPN and SVGIG (reference sequence). Trimming pared 2 bases from V and 0 bases from J, leaving 11 bases between. The CDR3 runs to 14 residues. Here the CDR3 DNA reads TGTGCCTGGAGTAGGACAGCCTCCTCCTACGAGCAGTACTTC. Translated: CAWSRTASSYEQYF.